The sequence of this TCR beta chain was determined in a study of PD-1 blockade in classical Hodgkin lymphoma. Points from the study as a whole: Repertoires differed for reasons still undefined, possibly disease activity or prior therapy. When set against healthy donors, newly diagnosed patients were reported to show lower baseline TCR diversity.

Concerning this clone itself: Antigen unknown.

This CDR3 region has 15 residues. The trim removed 4 bases at V and 6 bases at J, leaving 9 bases unmatched. Here immunoSEQ multiplex PCR was the method, and the copy in TCRdb shows in-frame clones only, minus some. The repertoire holds some 86,000 clones, with just over 90% as singletons. Described time point: cycle 4 day 1 (C4D1), after less than 7 weeks of nivolumab. All the patients suffered relapse after autologous stem cell transplantation, and brentuximab vedotin exposure differed. The clonotype comes from a human donor with classical Hodgkin lymphoma. The input for sequencing was peripheral blood mononuclear cells (PBMCs), taken before the fourth cycle of nivolumab. The V gene is TRBV23-1, the J gene TRBJ2-7, with 10 bases matching TRBD1. TRBV23-1 is recorded as an ORF, its role being uncertain. The CDR3 DNA follows: TGCGCCAGCAGTCCCCGGGACAGGGGACGAGGCGAGCAGTACTTC. Protein sequence: CASSPRDRGRGEQYF.